This entry concerns a single T cell receptor (beta chain). The source of the sample is a study of cytomegalovirus exposure and HLA in healthy donors. V gave up 1 base and J gave up 5 bases; unmatched junction bases: 7. The CDR3 extends over 15 amino acids. Germline V gene lookup returns CDR1 SGHRS and CDR2 YFSETQ. The assay was immunoSEQ multiplex PCR, and TCRdb's table has in-frame clones only and misses some. The sample has under 150,000 clones; approximately 93% are singletons. The receptor was derived from a man aged 18 to 29 in good health and CMV-seronegative. This rearrangement joins TRBV5-1 to TRBJ1-1, with 8 bases aligning to TRBD1. Sequencing was carried out using PBMCs. Here the CDR3 reads CASSLSTGEGTEAFF. CDR3 DNA: TGCGCCAGCAGCTTGTCGACAGGGGAAGGGACTGAAGCTTTCTTT.